This TCR beta chain was retrieved from a study of blood T cell repertoires in COVID-19. About the study: COVID-19 samples from acute and convalescent phases originated in the United States, Italy and Spain.

This clone was recorded only once. This CDR3 is 15 amino acids long. Germline CDR1 SGHKS, CDR2 YYEKEE (reference sequence). V was cut by 3 bases and J by 2 bases, with 14 bases left in between. TCRdb's table, derived via immunoSEQ multiplex PCR, lists solely in-frame clones and lacks some. The sample has roughly 220,000 clones; around 85% are singletons. Participant ages covered about 18 to 90 years across 20 to 25 US areas. The specimen sequenced was PBMCs or T cells enriched from blood (not recorded which). The chain recombines TRBV5-5 with TRBJ1-1; TRBD1 might be the D (6 bases). This TCR came from a middle-aged woman with acute COVID-19. The CDR3 nucleotides are TGTGCCAGCAGCTCCGGGACACCCGCAAACACTGAAGCTTTCTTT. Translation: CASSSGTPANTEAFF. Full variable domain (rest looked up from reference TRBV5-5 and TRBJ1-1): DAGVTQSPTHLIKTRGQQVTLRCSPISGHKSVSWYQQVLGQGPQFIFQYYEKEERGRGNFPDRFSARQFPNYSSELNVNALLLGDSALYLCASSSGTPANTEAFFGQGTRLTVV.